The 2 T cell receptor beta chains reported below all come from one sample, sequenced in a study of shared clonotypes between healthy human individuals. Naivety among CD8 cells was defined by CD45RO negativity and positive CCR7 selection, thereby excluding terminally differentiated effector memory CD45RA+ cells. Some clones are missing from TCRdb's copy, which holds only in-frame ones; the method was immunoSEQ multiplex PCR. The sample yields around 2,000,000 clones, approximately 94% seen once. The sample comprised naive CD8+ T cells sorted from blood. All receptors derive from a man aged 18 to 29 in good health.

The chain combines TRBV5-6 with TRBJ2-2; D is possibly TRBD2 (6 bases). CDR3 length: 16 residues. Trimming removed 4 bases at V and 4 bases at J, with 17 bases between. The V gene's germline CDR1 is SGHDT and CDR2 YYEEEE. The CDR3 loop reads CASSQAGGPITGELFF. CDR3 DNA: TGTGCCAGCAGCCAGGCAGGAGGGCCGATCACCGGGGAGCTGTTTTTT.

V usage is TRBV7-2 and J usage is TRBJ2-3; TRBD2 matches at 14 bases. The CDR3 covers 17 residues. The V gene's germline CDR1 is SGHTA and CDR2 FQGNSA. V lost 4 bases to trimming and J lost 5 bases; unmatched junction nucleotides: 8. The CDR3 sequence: CASSSAGTSGGLDTQYF. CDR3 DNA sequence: TGTGCCAGCAGCTCCGCGGGGACTAGCGGGGGCTTAGATACGCAGTATTTT.